Below, 10 T cell receptor beta chains from the same sample are listed, as sequenced in a study of cytomegalovirus exposure and HLA in healthy donors. Profiled with immunoSEQ multiplex PCR; TCRdb holds only in-frame clones, not every one. Among 90,000 to 150,000 clones listed, 70% to 90% were seen once. Sequencing used PBMCs. The receptors were sampled from a woman in her twenties or thirties in good health and CMV-seronegative.

This chain uses TRBV5-1 with TRBJ2-6; TRBD1 matches 11 bases. J lost 1 base, V lost 4 bases, and 4 bases had no gene match. The CDR3 runs 17 residues. Germline assignment: CDR1 SGHRS and CDR2 YFSETQ. CDR3 bases: TGCGCCAGCAGCCCGGGACAGGGGGTTTCTGGGGCCAACGTCCTGACTTTC. This translates into CASSPGQGVSGANVLTF.

This clone was seen only once. The chain couples TRBV2 to TRBJ2-2; 10 nucleotides align to TRBD2. The CDR3 sequence is 16 residues long. J lost 1 base, V lost 8 bases, and 7 bases had no gene match. Germline CDR1 reads SNHLY; CDR2 reads FYNNEI. CDR3 sequence reads: CASSVASGGNTGELFF. In nucleotides, the CDR3 is TGTGCCAGCTCGGTAGCTAGCGGGGGGAACACCGGGGAGCTGTTTTTT.

As for this clone: At the DNA level, this CDR3 is encoded by other sequences in the same sample as well. V is TRBV6-4 and J is TRBJ1-1, with 11 bases aligning to TRBD1. V shed 7 bases and J 8 bases; nucleotides not matched to a gene: 6. The germline V gene encodes CDR1 MRHNA and CDR2 SNTAGT. The CDR3 length is 13 residues. The CDR3 bases are TGTGCCAGCAAAGGACAGGGGGCGACCGAAGCTTTCTTT. Translated: CASKGQGATEAFF.

In its sample, this clone was seen a few times. This sequence joins TRBV9 and TRBJ2-7; D possibly corresponds to TRBD1 (6 bases). Trimming removed 0 bases from V and 2 bases from J, with 9 bases in between. This CDR3 contains 14 residues. Germline values: CDR1 SGDLS, CDR2 YYNGEE. For the CDR3, the DNA is TGTGCCAGCAGCGTAGAGGGGGACCCCTACGAGCAGTACTTC. It encodes CASSVEGDPYEQYF.

The CDR3 DNA follows: TGTGCCAGCAGCGTAGAGGCGGAACCAAACTACGAGCAGTACTTC. Translating it yields CASSVEAEPNYEQYF. V usage is TRBV9 and J usage is TRBJ2-7; unclear D gene. Germline CDR1 reads SGDLS; CDR2 reads YYNGEE. CDR3 length: 15 amino acids. V lost 0 bases, J lost 3 bases, and 13 bases lay in between.

The chain is built from TRBV7-2 and TRBJ2-3; D ambiguous. The V gene lost 1 base and the J gene lost 2 bases, with 7 bases spanning the gap. The CDR3 is 14 residues long. Germline V CDR1 and CDR2: SGHTA, FQGNSA. The CDR3 is CASSLDANTDTQYF. DNA for the CDR3: TGTGCCAGCAGCTTAGATGCTAACACAGATACGCAGTATTTT.

This clone occurred once. The rearrangement uses TRBV9 and TRBJ2-3, with 7 positions matching TRBD1. Germline CDR1 is SGDLS and CDR2 is YYNGEE. After removal of 0 bases from V and 0 bases from J, the junction contained 1 base not matched to a gene. The CDR3 loop spans 15 amino acids. The CDR3 sequence: CASSVVGQSTDTQYF. CDR3 sequence (DNA): TGTGCCAGCAGCGTAGTGGGACAGAGCACAGATACGCAGTATTTT.

This clone has just a few counts. This chain uses TRBV19 with TRBJ2-2, with D perhaps TRBD1 (5 bases). V was cut by 10 bases and J by 6 bases, with 15 bases left in between. The CDR3 consists of 13 residues. Germline CDR1 LNHDA, CDR2 SQIVND (reference sequence). In DNA, the CDR3 is TGTGCCACCGCGACAGAGCTCGCCGGGGAGCTGTTTTTT. As protein: CATATELAGELFF.

This chain joins TRBV7-8 and TRBJ2-3; a possible D gene is TRBD2 (6 bases). Germline CDR1 reads SGHVS; CDR2 reads FQNEAQ. Trimming shortened V by 1 base and J by 2 bases, and 7 bases separated the two germline ends. CDR3 length: 14 amino acids. The CDR3 is CASSLGTNTDTQYF. DNA of the CDR3: TGTGCCAGCAGCTTAGGGACTAACACAGATACGCAGTATTTT.

J is TRBJ1-1 and V is TRBV11-2; TRBD1 matches at 8 bases. With 4 bases clipped from V and 1 base from J, the junction kept 5 bases outside the gene matches. The CDR3 has 15 residues. Germline assignment: CDR1 SGHAT and CDR2 FQNNGV. The CDR3 loop is CASSSTTGGNTEAFF. For the CDR3, the DNA is TGTGCCAGCAGCTCAACTACAGGGGGGAACACTGAAGCTTTCTTT.